The entry below describes one TCR beta chain. What it binds is unknown. The PCR made use of 60 Vbeta and 13 Jbeta primers. Measured with immunoSEQ multiplex PCR; TCRdb has only the in-frame clones, and not every one. Of more than 90,000 clones in the sample, around 80% are singletons; the top ten hold 4.8%. This entry is derived from a study of cytomegalovirus exposure and HLA in healthy donors. As for the study in general: An early data release held some 85 million unique TCRs from HLA-typed donors. Regarding the study as a whole: Productive status was seen about 90% or about 30% of the time for most TCR beta V segments in an earlier analysis.

Each donor was healthy, and each was a bone marrow donor. This CDR3 has 15 residues. The ends lost 1 base at V and 5 bases at J; junction bases unmatched: 7. CDR1 is LNHNV, CDR2 YYDKDF, per germline (reference sequence). The sequencing input was PBMCs. The origin of this receptor is a man aged 25 to 45 in good health and CMV-seropositive. The chain combines TRBV15 with TRBJ2-5, with TRBD1 matching 7 bases. DNA for the CDR3: TGTGCCACCAGCAGAGCCCGACAGGGCGGGGAGACCCAGTACTTC. As protein: CATSRARQGGETQYF.